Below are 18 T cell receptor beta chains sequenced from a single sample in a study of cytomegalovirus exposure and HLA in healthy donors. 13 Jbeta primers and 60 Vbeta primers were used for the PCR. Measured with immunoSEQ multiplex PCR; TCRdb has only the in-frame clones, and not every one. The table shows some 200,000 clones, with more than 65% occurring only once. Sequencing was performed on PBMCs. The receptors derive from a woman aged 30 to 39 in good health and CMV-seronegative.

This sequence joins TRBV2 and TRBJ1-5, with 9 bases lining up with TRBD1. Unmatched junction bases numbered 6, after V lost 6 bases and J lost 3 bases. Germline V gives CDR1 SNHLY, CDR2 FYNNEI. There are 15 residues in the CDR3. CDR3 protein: CASRDTGGNNQPQHF. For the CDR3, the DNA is TGTGCCAGCAGGGATACAGGGGGCAACAATCAGCCCCAGCATTTT.

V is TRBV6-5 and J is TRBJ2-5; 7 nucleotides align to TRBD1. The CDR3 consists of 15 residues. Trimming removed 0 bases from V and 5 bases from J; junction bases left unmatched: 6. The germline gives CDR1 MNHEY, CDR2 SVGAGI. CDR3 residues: CASSYSYRGAETQYF. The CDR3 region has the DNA TGTGCCAGCAGTTACTCGTACAGGGGCGCGGAGACCCAGTACTTC.

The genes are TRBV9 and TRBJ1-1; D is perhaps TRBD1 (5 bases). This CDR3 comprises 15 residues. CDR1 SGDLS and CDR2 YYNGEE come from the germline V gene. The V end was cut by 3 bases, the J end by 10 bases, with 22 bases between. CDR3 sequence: CASSAGTSLQVGAFF. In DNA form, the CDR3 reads TGTGCCAGCAGCGCCGGGACTTCCCTCCAAGTAGGAGCTTTCTTT.

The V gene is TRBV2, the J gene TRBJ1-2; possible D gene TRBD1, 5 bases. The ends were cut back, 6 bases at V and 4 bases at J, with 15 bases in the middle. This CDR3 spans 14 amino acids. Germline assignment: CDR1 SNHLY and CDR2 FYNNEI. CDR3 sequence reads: CASSPPGGFYGYTF. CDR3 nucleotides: TGTGCCAGCAGCCCCCCCGGGGGATTCTATGGCTACACCTTC.

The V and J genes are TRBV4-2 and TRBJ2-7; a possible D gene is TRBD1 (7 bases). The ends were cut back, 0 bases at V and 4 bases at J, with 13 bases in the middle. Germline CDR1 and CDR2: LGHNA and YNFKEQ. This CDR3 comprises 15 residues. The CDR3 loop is CASSQDGGQPYEQYF. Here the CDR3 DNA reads TGTGCCAGCAGCCAAGACGGGGGACAGCCTTACGAGCAGTACTTC.

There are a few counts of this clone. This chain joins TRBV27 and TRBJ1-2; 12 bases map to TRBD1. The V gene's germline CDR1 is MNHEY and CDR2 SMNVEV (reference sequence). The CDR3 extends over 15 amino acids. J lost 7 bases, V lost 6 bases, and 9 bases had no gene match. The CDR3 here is CASRGTGGALGGYTF. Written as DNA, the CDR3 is TGTGCCAGCAGAGGGACAGGGGGCGCGTTGGGTGGCTACACCTTC.

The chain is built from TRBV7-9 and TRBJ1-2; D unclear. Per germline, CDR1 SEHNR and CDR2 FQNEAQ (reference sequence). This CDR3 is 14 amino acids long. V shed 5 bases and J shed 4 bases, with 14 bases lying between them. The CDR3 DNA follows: TGTGCCAGCAGCCACAGTGGGTCCAGCTATGGCTACACCTTC. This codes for CASSHSGSSYGYTF.

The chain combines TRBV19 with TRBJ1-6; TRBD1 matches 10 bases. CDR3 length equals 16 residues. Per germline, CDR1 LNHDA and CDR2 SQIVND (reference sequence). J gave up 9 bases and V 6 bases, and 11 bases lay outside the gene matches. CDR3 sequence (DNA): TGTGCCAGTAGCCCGAATAGACAGGGGGCGTCTTCACCCCTCCACTTT. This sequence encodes CASSPNRQGASSPLHF.

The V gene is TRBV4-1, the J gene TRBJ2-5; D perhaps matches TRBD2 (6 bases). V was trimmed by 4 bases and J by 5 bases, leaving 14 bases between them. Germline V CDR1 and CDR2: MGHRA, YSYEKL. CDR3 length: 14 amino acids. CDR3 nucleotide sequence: TGCGCCAGCAGCCCCTCTGGGAGGCAGGAGACCCAGTACTTC. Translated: CASSPSGRQETQYF.

This CDR3 reads CASSEAEGGAFGPQHF. CDR3 nucleotide sequence: TGTGCCAGCAGTGAAGCTGAAGGGGGGGCGTTCGGGCCCCAGCATTTT. This chain joins TRBV6-1 and TRBJ1-5; possible D gene TRBD1, 6 bases. V was pared by 0 bases and J by 9 bases, with 18 bases between. Germline CDR1 and CDR2: MNHNS and SASEGT. This CDR3 has 16 residues.

CDR3 in DNA: TGTGCCAGCAGGCGGGACGGGTCCGGCTATGGCTACACCTTC. Translating it yields CASRRDGSGYGYTF. The chain uses TRBV5-6 and TRBJ1-2, with D perhaps matching TRBD1 (5 bases). Trimming removed 5 bases at V and 4 bases at J, with 15 bases between. The CDR3 consists of 14 residues. The germline gives CDR1 SGHDT, CDR2 YYEEEE. The entire variable domain, with the rest obtained from reference TRBV5-6 and TRBJ1-2, is as follows: DAGVTQSPTHLIKTRGQQVTLRCSPKSGHDTVSWYQQALGQGPQFIFQYYEEEERQRGNFPDRFSGHQFPNYSSELNVNALLLGDSALYLCASRRDGSGYGYTFGSGTRLTVV.

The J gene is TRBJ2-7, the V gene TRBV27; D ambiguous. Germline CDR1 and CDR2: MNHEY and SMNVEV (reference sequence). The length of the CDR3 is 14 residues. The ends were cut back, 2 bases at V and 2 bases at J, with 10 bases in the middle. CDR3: CASSLVSRAYEQYF. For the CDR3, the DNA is TGTGCCAGCAGTTTAGTTAGCCGAGCCTACGAGCAGTACTTC.

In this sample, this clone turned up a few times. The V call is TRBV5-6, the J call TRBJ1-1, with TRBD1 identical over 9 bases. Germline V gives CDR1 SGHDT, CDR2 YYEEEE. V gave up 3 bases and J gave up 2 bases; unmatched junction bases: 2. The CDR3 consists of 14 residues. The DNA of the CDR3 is TGTGCCAGCAGCTGGGGACAGGGTAACACTGAAGCTTTCTTT. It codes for CASSWGQGNTEAFF.

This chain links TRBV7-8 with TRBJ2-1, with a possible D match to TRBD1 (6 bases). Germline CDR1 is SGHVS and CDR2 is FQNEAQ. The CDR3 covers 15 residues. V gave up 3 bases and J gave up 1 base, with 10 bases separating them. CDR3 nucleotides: TGTGCCAGCAGCTTCATGGGACAATCCTACAATGAGCAGTTCTTC. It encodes CASSFMGQSYNEQFF. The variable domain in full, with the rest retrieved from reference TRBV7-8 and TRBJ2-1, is GAGVSQSPRYKVAKRGQDVALRCDPISGHVSLFWYQQALGQGPEFLTYFQNEAQLDKSGLPSDRFFAERPEGSVSTLKIQRTQQEDSAVYLCASSFMGQSYNEQFFGPGTRLTVL.

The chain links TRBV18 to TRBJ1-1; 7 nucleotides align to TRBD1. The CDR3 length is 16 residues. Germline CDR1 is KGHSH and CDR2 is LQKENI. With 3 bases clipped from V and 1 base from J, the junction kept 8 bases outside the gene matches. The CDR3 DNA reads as TGTGCCAGCTCACCCCAACGGACAGGAGGGAACACTGAAGCTTTCTTT. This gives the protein CASSPQRTGGNTEAFF.

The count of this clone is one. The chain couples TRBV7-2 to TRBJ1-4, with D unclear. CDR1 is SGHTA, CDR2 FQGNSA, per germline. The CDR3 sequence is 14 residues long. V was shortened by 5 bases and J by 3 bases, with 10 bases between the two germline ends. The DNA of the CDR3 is TGTGCCAGCAGCGAGGCGGGATCTAATGAAAAACTGTTTTTT. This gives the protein CASSEAGSNEKLFF.

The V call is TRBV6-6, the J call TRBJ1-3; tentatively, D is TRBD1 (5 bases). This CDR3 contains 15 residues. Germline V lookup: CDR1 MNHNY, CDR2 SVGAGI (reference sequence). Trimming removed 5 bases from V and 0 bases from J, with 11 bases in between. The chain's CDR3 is CASSLTAYSGNTIYF. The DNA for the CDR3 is TGTGCCAGCAGTCTGACAGCCTACTCTGGAAACACCATATATTTT.

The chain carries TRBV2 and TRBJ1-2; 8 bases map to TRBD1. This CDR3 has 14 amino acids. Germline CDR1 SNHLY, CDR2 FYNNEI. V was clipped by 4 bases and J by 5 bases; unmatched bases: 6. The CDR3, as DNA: TGTGCCAGCAGTGGTCAGGGGGCTAGGTATGGCTACACCTTC. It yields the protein CASSGQGARYGYTF.